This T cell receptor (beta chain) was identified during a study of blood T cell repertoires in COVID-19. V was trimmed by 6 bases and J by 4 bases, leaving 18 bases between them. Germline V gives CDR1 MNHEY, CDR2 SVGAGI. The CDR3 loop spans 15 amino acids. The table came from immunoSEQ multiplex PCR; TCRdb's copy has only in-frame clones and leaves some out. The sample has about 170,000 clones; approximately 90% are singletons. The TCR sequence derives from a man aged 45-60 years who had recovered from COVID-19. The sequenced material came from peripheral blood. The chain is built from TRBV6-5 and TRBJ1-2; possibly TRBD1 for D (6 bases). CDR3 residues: CASSLQQGRSYGYTF. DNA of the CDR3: TGTGCCAGCAGCCTCCAACAGGGTCGGAGCTATGGCTACACCTTC.